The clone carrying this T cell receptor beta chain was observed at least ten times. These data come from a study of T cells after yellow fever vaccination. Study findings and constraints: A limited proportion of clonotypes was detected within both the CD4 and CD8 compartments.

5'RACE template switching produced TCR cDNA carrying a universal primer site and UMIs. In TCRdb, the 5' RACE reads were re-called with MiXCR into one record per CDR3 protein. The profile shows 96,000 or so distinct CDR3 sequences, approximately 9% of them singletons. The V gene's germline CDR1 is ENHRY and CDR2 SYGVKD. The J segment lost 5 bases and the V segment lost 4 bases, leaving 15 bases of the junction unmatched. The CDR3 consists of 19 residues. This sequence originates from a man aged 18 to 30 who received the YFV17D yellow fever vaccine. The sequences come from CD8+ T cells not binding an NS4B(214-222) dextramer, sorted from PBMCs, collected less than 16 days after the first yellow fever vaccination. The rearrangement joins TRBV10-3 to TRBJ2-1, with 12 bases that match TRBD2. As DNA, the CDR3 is TGTGCCATCAGTGCGGTAGGGCTAGCGGGGGGGCCGAAGGACAATGAGCAGTTCTTC. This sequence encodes CAISAVGLAGGPKDNEQFF.